This T cell receptor beta chain was obtained from a study of blood T cell repertoires in COVID-19. Turning to the study itself: Nucleic acid was either cDNA or gDNA, and it came from T cells, B-cell-depleted T cells, or PBMCs.

Measured with immunoSEQ multiplex PCR; TCRdb has only the in-frame clones, and not every one. This table has some 490,000 clones, more than 85% appearing once. The source material was PBMCs or T cells enriched from blood (not recorded which). This receptor was taken from a woman aged 55-75 years who had recovered from COVID-19.

The CDR3 region is CASSQDGDVFTFNYGYTF. CDR3 bases: TGTGCCAGCAGCCAAGACGGAGACGTTTTCACGTTTAACTATGGCTACACCTTC. The chain carries TRBV3-1 (or the pseudogene TRBV3-2) and TRBJ1-2; no reliable D call. The CDR3 is 18 residues long. CDR1 LGHDT and CDR2 YNNKEL come from the germline V gene (reference sequence). Between the trimmed V and J ends, which lost 0 bases and 1 base, there was a span of 18 bases.